These 18 T cell receptor beta chains share one sample of origin, sequenced in a study of T cells in women clearing cervical HPV infection. Assay: immunoSEQ multiplex PCR; the TCRdb copy retains only in-frame clones and omits some. The sample yields some 20,000 clones, of which the top ten take up about 5.3%. Sequencing was performed on blood buffy coat. These receptors were obtained from a woman between 18 and 70 years old with a cervical HPV16 infection that either progressed to CIN3+ or cleared (not recorded which).

The sequenced CDR3 bases are TGTGCCAGCAGCCGCCGGGACAGCTACACCGGGGAG. Residues: CASSRRDSYTGE. The entire CDR3 reads CASSRRDSYTGELFF. This sequence joins TRBV4-2 and TRBJ2-2; TRBD1 matches 7 bases. The read stops 3 residues short of the end of the CDR3; the missing end is completed from the germline J gene. The CDR3 is 15 residues long. The junction had 5 bases not matched to a gene; V was cut back by 4 bases and J by 3 bases. Germline CDR1 LGHNA, CDR2 YNFKEQ.

Of note for this clone: The read comes to an end 3 residues before the CDR3 does, leaving the germline J gene to fill in the end. The chain couples TRBV19 to TRBJ1-4; TRBD1 agrees at 8 bases. The germline V gene encodes CDR1 LNHDA and CDR2 SQIVND (reference sequence). There are 15 residues in the CDR3. The covered CDR3 bases are TGTGCCAGTAGTATAATCGAGGCAGGGGGCAGGAAA. Translated: CASSIIEAGGRK. The complete CDR3 protein is CASSIIEAGGRKLFF.

Worth noting for this clone: The read gets to within 3 residues of the CDR3 end, and the germline J gene fills in the rest. The V call is TRBV30, the J call TRBJ2-7; 9 bases agree with TRBD1. Trimming cost V 1 base and J 3 bases; bases outside gene matches: 4. The CDR3 spans 14 residues. Germline V lookup: CDR1 GTSNPN, CDR2 SVGIG (reference sequence). The CDR3: CAWSGGDRDYEQYF. CDR3 DNA, as far as it was read: TGTGCCTGGAGTGGAGGGGACAGGGACTACGAG.

Notes on this clone: The CDR3 end is not reached by the read, which stops 3 residues before it; the germline J gene fills it in. The rearrangement joins TRBV4-1 to TRBJ2-2, with D possibly matching TRBD2 (5 bases). The V and J ends lost 6 bases and 3 bases respectively, with 5 bases between them. CDR1 is MGHRA and CDR2 is YSYEKL in the germline V gene. This CDR3 contains 12 residues. CDR3 DNA, as far as it was read: TGCGCCAGCAGGAGGGACACCGGGGAG. The encoded protein is CASRRDTGE. The CDR3 in full is CASRRDTGELFF.

Worth noting for this clone: The read falls 3 residues short of the CDR3 end, and the missing part is taken from the germline J gene. The chain uses TRBV30 and TRBJ1-3; maybe TRBD1 (5 bases). Germline V gene data show CDR1 as GTSNPN and CDR2 as SVGIG (reference sequence). V lost 0 bases and J lost 4, with 10 bases in between. This CDR3 is 14 amino acids long. CDR3 sequence: CAWSVGASGNTIYF. The part of the CDR3 DNA that was read is TGTGCCTGGAGTGTAGGGGCGAGCGGAAACACC.

This clone is deemed medium-sized (0.01 to 0.1%) by its frequency. The read terminates 3 residues before the CDR3 end, so the remaining end is supplied by the germline J gene. This sequence joins TRBV7-3 and TRBJ1-5; 7 nucleotides agree with TRBD1. From germline, CDR1 is SGHTA and CDR2 FQGTGA. V shed 10 bases and J 0 bases; nucleotides not matched to a gene: 12. The CDR3 contains 16 residues. The sequenced part of the CDR3 DNA is TGTGCCAACCCCCGGGACAGACCTAATAGCAATCAGCCC. Residues: CANPRDRPNSNQP. The full CDR3 is CANPRDRPNSNQPQHF.

A word on this clone: The read ends 3 residues before the CDR3 terminus; that terminus is restored from the germline J gene. The chain carries TRBV30 and TRBJ2-7; unclear D gene. Deletions cut 2 bases from V and 3 bases from J, with 8 bases between. Germline CDR1 and CDR2: GTSNPN and SVGIG (reference sequence). This CDR3 has 12 amino acids. CDR3 region: CAWSPPNYEQYF. Partial CDR3 DNA: TGTGCCTGGAGTCCCCCCAACTACGAG. The full variable domain, completed using reference TRBV30 and TRBJ2-7, is SQTIHQWPATLVQPVGSPLSLECTVEGTSNPNLYWYRQAAGRGLQLLFYSVGIGQISSEVPQNLSASRPQDRQFILSSKKLLLSDSGFYLCAWSPPNYEQYFGPGTRLTVT.

A remark on this clone: The read stops 3 residues short of the end of the CDR3; the missing end is completed from the germline J gene. The J gene is TRBJ2-5, the V gene TRBV7-3; D is unclear. This CDR3 region has 14 residues. V dropped 0 bases and J dropped 2 bases, with 7 bases sitting between them. The V gene's germline CDR1 is SGHTA and CDR2 FQGTGA. CDR3 bases read: TGTGCCAGCAGCTTAACAGTAGGGCAAGAGACC. Translating gives CASSLTVGQET. The whole CDR3 protein reads CASSLTVGQETQYF.

Concerning this clone: The missing CDR3 end, 3 residues past where the read stops, is filled in from the germline J gene. J is TRBJ1-2 and V is TRBV20-1; the match to TRBD1 covers 7 bases. Trimming removed 3 bases from V and 4 bases from J; junction bases left unmatched: 8. Germline-derived CDR1 and CDR2 are DFQATT and SNEGSKA (reference sequence). CDR3 length equals 14 residues. CDR3 in amino acids: CSASGTDFSYGYTF. Partial CDR3 DNA: TGCAGTGCTAGCGGGACAGATTTCTCCTATGGC.

This clone is classed as medium-sized by frequency. The sequenced fragment ends 3 residues before the CDR3 boundary, so the rest is inferred from the germline J gene. The chain couples TRBV20-1 to TRBJ2-3, with TRBD1 matching 9 bases. CDR1 and CDR2 (germline): DFQATT, SNEGSKA (reference sequence). The CDR3 totals 15 residues. The J segment lost 2 bases and the V segment lost 3 bases, leaving 6 bases of the junction unmatched. This CDR3 reads CSAREDRGNTDTQYF. CDR3 bases read: TGCAGTGCTAGGGAGGACAGGGGAAACACAGATACG.

Remarks on this clone: Sequencing ends 3 residues short of the CDR3 end; the germline J gene provides the rest. This rearrangement joins TRBV6-2 or TRBV6-3 to TRBJ1-5; 9 bases align to TRBD1. In germline, CDR1 is MNHEY, CDR2 SVGEGT. This CDR3 is built from 14 residues. The V and J ends lost 7 bases and 6 bases, in that order; junction bases with no gene match: 7. CDR3 DNA, as far as it was read: TGTGCCAGCACCGTAACAGGGGGCAGTCAGCCC. Amino acids: CASTVTGGSQP. The full CDR3 is CASTVTGGSQPQHF.

For this clone: Sequencing ends 3 residues short of the CDR3 end; the germline J gene provides the rest. Other nucleotide sequences from this sample produce the same CDR3. The rearrangement joins TRBV7-9 to TRBJ1-3; TRBD1 is a possible D gene (5 bases). CDR3 length equals 14 residues. The germline V gene has CDR1 SEHNR and CDR2 FQNEAQ (reference sequence). Deletions cut 6 bases from V and 8 bases from J, with 17 bases between. Incomplete CDR3 DNA: TGTGCCAGCAGGGGTTGGGGCGAGGTTGACACC. Protein product: CASRGWGEVDT. The CDR3 in its entirety is CASRGWGEVDTIYF.

With regard to this clone: The read ends 3 residues shy of where the CDR3 ends; the end is completed using the germline J gene. V is TRBV20-1 and J is TRBJ2-7; 7 bases are shared with TRBD1. Germline values: CDR1 DFQATT, CDR2 SNEGSKA (reference sequence). The CDR3 spans 14 residues. With V trimmed by 3 bases and J by 4 bases, 9 bases remained unmatched. The CDR3: CSASVYRGKYEQYF. The covered CDR3 bases are TGCAGTGCTAGTGTTTACAGGGGAAAATACGAG.

Regarding this clone: Coverage ceases 3 residues before the CDR3 finishes, and the germline J gene fills in the end. The rearrangement uses TRBV19 and TRBJ2-4; perhaps TRBD1 as D (6 bases). Per germline, CDR1 LNHDA and CDR2 SQIVND (reference sequence). Trimming took off 6 bases at V and 1 base at J, with 19 bases between the two ends. The CDR3 consists of 17 residues. Incomplete CDR3 DNA: TGTGCCAGTAGGCCTTCAATCCTTACAGGGGCCAAAAACATT. It translates to CASRPSILTGAKNI. The whole CDR3 protein is CASRPSILTGAKNIQYF.

The CDR3 bases that were read are TGTGCCAGCTCATCCGCCTACGAC. Translated, it gives CASSSAYD. The CDR3 reads in full as CASSSAYDYTF. The V and J genes are TRBV18 and TRBJ1-2; D ambiguous. The missing CDR3 end, 3 residues past where the read stops, is filled in from the germline J gene. Germline assignment: CDR1 KGHSH and CDR2 LQKENI. The CDR3 runs to 11 residues.

About this clone itself: The DNA ends 3 residues before the CDR3 does, and the rest of the CDR3 is filled in from the germline J gene. V usage is TRBV29-1 and J usage is TRBJ2-5; 13 bases line up with TRBD2. The CDR3 consists of 15 residues. CDR1 SQVTM and CDR2 ANQGSEA come from the germline V gene. CDR3 DNA (partial): TGCAGCGTTGAAACTAGCGGGGGGGCCGGAGATACC. As protein: CSVETSGGAGDT. From start to end, the CDR3 is CSVETSGGAGDTQYF.

On this clone: The read falls 3 residues short of the CDR3 end, and the missing part is taken from the germline J gene. Other DNA sequences from this sample encode an identical CDR3 as well. This chain joins TRBV30 and TRBJ1-3; 7 nucleotides match TRBD1. Trimming took 3 bases from V and 9 from J; bases not matched to a gene: 8. CDR3 length: 13 residues. Germline CDR1 is GTSNPN and CDR2 is SVGIG (reference sequence). CDR3 sequence: CAWSRQGGGTIYF. The CDR3 DNA, read in part, is TGTGCCTGGAGCCGACAGGGTGGTGGCACC.

Comment on this clone: The DNA ends 3 residues before the CDR3 does, and the rest of the CDR3 is filled in from the germline J gene. This rearrangement joins TRBV3-1 (or the pseudogene TRBV3-2) to TRBJ2-6; a possible D gene is TRBD1 (5 bases). The CDR3 covers 17 residues. V lost 1 base, J lost 1 base, and 11 bases lay in between. In germline, CDR1 is LGHDT, CDR2 YNNKEL (reference sequence). The CDR3 loop is CASSQVDIDSGANVLTF. The part of the CDR3 DNA that was read is TGTGCCAGCAGCCAAGTGGACATAGATTCTGGGGCCAACGTC.